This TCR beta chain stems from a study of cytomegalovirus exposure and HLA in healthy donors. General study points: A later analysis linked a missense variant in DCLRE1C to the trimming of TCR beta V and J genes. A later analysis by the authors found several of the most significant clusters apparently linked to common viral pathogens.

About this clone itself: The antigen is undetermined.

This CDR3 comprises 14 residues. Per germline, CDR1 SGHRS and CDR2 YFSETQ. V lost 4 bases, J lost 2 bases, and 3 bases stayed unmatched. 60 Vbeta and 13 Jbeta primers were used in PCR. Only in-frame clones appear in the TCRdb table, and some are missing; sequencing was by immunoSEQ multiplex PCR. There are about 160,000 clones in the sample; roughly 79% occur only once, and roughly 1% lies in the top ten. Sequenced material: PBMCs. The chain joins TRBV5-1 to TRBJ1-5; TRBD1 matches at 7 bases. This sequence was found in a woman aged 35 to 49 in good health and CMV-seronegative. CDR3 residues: CASSVTGGNQPQHF. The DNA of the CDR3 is TGCGCCAGCAGCGTTACAGGGGGCAATCAGCCCCAGCATTTT. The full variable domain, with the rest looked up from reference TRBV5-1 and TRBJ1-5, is KAGVTQTPRYLIKTRGQQVTLSCSPISGHRSVSWYQQTPGQGLQFLFEYFSETQRNKGNFPGRFSGRQFSNSRSEMNVSTLELGDSALYLCASSVTGGNQPQHFGDGTRLSIL.